One sample yielded the 3 T cell receptor beta chains listed below, sequenced in a study of blood T cell repertoires in COVID-19. Measured with immunoSEQ multiplex PCR; TCRdb has only the in-frame clones, and not every one. Altogether about 210,000 clones are present, less than 90% being singletons, with the ten largest covering around 1.6%. Material for sequencing was peripheral blood. These receptors all come from a man in his 70s with acute or convalescent COVID-19.

The chain couples TRBV4-2 to TRBJ1-5, with D tentatively TRBD1 (5 bases). CDR1 is LGHNA, CDR2 YNFKEQ, per germline. The CDR3 length is 16 residues. V gave up 0 bases and J gave up 4 bases, with 13 bases separating them. In DNA, the CDR3 is TGTGCCAGCAGCCAAGATCCCCGACAGAATAATCAGCCCCAGCATTTT. The encoded protein is CASSQDPRQNNQPQHF.

This clone was seen a single time. The CDR3 sequence is CASSASPGGTRGSGIYF. CDR3 DNA sequence: TGTGCCAGCAGCGCGTCGCCCGGAGGGACTCGTGGAAGCGGCATATATTTT. The chain recombines TRBV5-5 with TRBJ1-3, with D maybe TRBD1 (5 bases). Germline-derived CDR1 and CDR2 are SGHKS and YYEKEE (reference sequence). V was cut by 4 bases and J by 12 bases, with 29 bases left in between. The CDR3 is 17 residues long.

The rearrangement uses TRBV9 and TRBJ2-1, with unresolved D. The CDR3 is 16 residues long. The germline gives CDR1 SGDLS, CDR2 YYNGEE. Trimming removed 0 bases at V and 0 bases at J, with 10 bases between. The CDR3 sequence: CASSVASASSYNEQFF. The CDR3 bases are TGTGCCAGCAGCGTAGCAAGCGCGAGCTCCTACAATGAGCAGTTCTTC.